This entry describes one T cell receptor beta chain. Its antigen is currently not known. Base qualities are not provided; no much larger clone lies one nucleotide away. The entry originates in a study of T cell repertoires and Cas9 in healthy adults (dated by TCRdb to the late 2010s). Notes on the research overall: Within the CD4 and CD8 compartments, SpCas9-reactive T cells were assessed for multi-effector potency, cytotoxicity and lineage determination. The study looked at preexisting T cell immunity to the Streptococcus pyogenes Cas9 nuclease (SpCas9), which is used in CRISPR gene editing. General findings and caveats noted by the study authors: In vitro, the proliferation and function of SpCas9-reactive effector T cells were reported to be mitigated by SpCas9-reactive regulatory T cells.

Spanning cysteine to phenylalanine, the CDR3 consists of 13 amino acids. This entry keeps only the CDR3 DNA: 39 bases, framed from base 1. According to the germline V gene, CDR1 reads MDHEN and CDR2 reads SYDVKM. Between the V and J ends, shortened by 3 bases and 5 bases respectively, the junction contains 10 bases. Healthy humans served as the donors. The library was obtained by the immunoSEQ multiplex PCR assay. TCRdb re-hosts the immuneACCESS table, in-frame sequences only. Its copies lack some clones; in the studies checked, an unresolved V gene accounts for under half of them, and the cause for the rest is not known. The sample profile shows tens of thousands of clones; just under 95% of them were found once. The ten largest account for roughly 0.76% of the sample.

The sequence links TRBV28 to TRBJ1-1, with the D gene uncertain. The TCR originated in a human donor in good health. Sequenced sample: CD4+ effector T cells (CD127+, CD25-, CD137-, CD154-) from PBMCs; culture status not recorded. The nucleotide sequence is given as TGTGCCAGCAGTTTGGGGAGGAGAACTGAAGCTTTCTTT. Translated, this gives CASSLGRRTEAFF.